A single sample is the source of the 27 T cell receptor beta chains below, sequenced in a study of blood T cell repertoires in COVID-19. Clones were read by immunoSEQ multiplex PCR, and TCRdb kept only the in-frame ones, dropping some. The table includes about 150,000 clones, about 76% detected once. The specimen was peripheral blood. The receptors were gathered from a woman aged 70-85 years with COVID-19, enrolled during active disease.

This clone came up a few times. This rearrangement joins TRBV19 to TRBJ1-5, with 10 bases identical to TRBD1. CDR3 length: 14 residues. Germline-derived CDR1 and CDR2 are LNHDA and SQIVND (reference sequence). Trimming at V came to 9 bases and at J to 6 bases, leaving 8 bases not matched to a gene. CDR3 region: CASMDRGASQPQHF. The CDR3 nucleotides read TGTGCCAGCATGGACAGGGGGGCAAGTCAGCCCCAGCATTTT.

This chain joins TRBV5-1 and TRBJ2-5; D is ambiguous. CDR1 and CDR2 (germline): SGHRS, YFSETQ. Trimming pared 0 bases from V and 1 base from J, leaving 10 bases between. The CDR3 consists of 15 residues. CDR3 loop: CASSLAVGFQETQYF. As DNA, the CDR3 is TGCGCCAGCAGCTTGGCCGTCGGGTTCCAAGAGACCCAGTACTTC. Full variable domain (missing parts from reference TRBV5-1 and TRBJ2-5): KAGVTQTPRYLIKTRGQQVTLSCSPISGHRSVSWYQQTPGQGLQFLFEYFSETQRNKGNFPGRFSGRQFSNSRSEMNVSTLELGDSALYLCASSLAVGFQETQYFGPGTRLLVL.

The J gene is TRBJ1-5, the V gene TRBV3-1 (or the pseudogene TRBV3-2); maybe TRBD1 (6 bases). From germline, CDR1 is LGHDT and CDR2 YNNKEL (reference sequence). V lost 4 bases and J 6 bases, leaving 16 bases between the germline ends. This CDR3 has 15 amino acids. This CDR3 reads CASSLGFTGIQPQHF. The CDR3 DNA follows: TGTGCCAGCAGCCTCGGTTTTACAGGGATTCAGCCCCAGCATTTT.

This chain connects TRBV12-3 or TRBV12-4 to TRBJ1-4, with TRBD1 as a possible D gene (5 bases). The CDR3 has 13 amino acids. The germline V and J ends were trimmed by 2 bases and 8 bases, with 9 bases remaining between them. CDR3: CASSLSGDEKLFF. The CDR3 nucleotides are TGTGCCAGCAGTTTATCGGGGGACGAAAAACTGTTTTTT.

Only one count was recorded for this clone. The chain has TRBV4-1 and TRBJ2-3, with 12 nucleotides matching TRBD2. Trimming removed 4 bases from V and 5 bases from J; junction bases left unmatched: 7. The CDR3 has 16 amino acids. Germline values: CDR1 MGHRA, CDR2 YSYEKL. This CDR3 reads CASSRETSGGKDTQYF. The CDR3 DNA follows: TGCGCCAGCAGCCGAGAGACTAGCGGGGGCAAAGATACGCAGTATTTT.

V and J are TRBV5-6 and TRBJ1-5; 7 positions match TRBD1. The CDR3 has 15 amino acids. Trimming removed 4 bases from V and 3 bases from J; junction bases left unmatched: 7. Germline V CDR1 and CDR2: SGHDT, YYEEEE. The CDR3 region is CASSRKGQPNQPQHF. The CDR3 nucleotides read TGTGCCAGCAGCCGAAAGGGACAGCCCAATCAGCCCCAGCATTTT.

The chain carries TRBV6-5 and TRBJ2-7, with a tentative D call TRBD1 (5 bases). The CDR3 sequence is 12 residues long. With 6 bases removed from V and 0 bases from J, the gap between germline ends came to 6 bases. The germline CDR1 and CDR2 sequences are MNHEY and SVGAGI. The CDR3 region is CASRGPSYEQYF. CDR3 nucleotides: TGTGCCAGCAGGGGGCCCTCCTACGAGCAGTACTTC.

The chain recombines TRBV18 with TRBJ2-1, with D perhaps TRBD2 (6 bases). V was cut by 4 bases and J by 14 bases, with 18 bases left in between. Germline CDR1 and CDR2: KGHSH and LQKENI. This CDR3 spans 13 amino acids. The CDR3 nucleotides are TGTGCCAGCTCACTCGGTGGCGGGACCTCGGAGTTCTTC. As protein: CASSLGGGTSEFF.

This clone was detected once. The gene calls are TRBV7-9 and TRBJ2-5, with D perhaps TRBD1 (6 bases). This CDR3 spans 16 amino acids. Germline lookup yields CDR1 SEHNR and CDR2 FQNEAQ (reference sequence). The V end lost 5 bases, the J end lost 4 bases, and 20 bases lay between the germline ends. The CDR3 sequence is CASSQPGLGAGETQYF. Written as DNA, the CDR3 is TGTGCCAGCAGCCAACCCGGGTTGGGGGCGGGAGAGACCCAGTACTTC.

This clone was counted a single time. J is TRBJ1-3 and V is TRBV15, with 7 bases aligning to TRBD1. Germline V gene data show CDR1 as LNHNV and CDR2 as YYDKDF (reference sequence). CDR3 size: 19 residues. The junction had 16 bases not matched to a gene; V was cut back by 5 bases and J by 0 bases. This chain's CDR3 is CATSGGTAPLQSSGNTIYF. CDR3 nucleotides: TGTGCCACCAGCGGCGGGACAGCCCCACTCCAGAGCTCTGGAAACACCATATATTTT.

This chain connects TRBV9 to TRBJ1-5; no clear D. The germline V and J ends were trimmed by 0 bases and 3 bases, with 10 bases remaining between them. This CDR3 spans 15 amino acids. The germline V gene encodes CDR1 SGDLS and CDR2 YYNGEE. The CDR3 spells CASSVGAASNQPQHF. In DNA, the CDR3 is TGTGCCAGCAGCGTAGGGGCAGCCTCCAATCAGCCCCAGCATTTT.

This clone was observed a handful of times. The gene calls are TRBV6-5 and TRBJ1-2; 7 nucleotides align to TRBD1. CDR3 length: 15 residues. Germline V gene sequence: CDR1 MNHEY, CDR2 SVGAGI. V shed 2 bases and J 2 bases; nucleotides not matched to a gene: 5. The CDR3 loop reads CASSYVQGQNYGYTF. The CDR3 DNA reads TGTGCCAGCAGTTACGTACAGGGGCAAAACTATGGCTACACCTTC.

The chain carries TRBV25-1 and TRBJ1-6, with 7 bases identical to TRBD1. The trim removed 2 bases at V and 6 bases at J, leaving 1 base unmatched. This CDR3 region has 14 residues. The germline V gene encodes CDR1 MGHDK and CDR2 SYGVNS. The CDR3 bases are TGTGCCAGCAGTGAAGGGACAGTTAATTCACCCCTCCACTTT. Translated: CASSEGTVNSPLHF.

The CDR3 coding sequence is TGCGCCAGCAGCTTGGGAGGACAGGACACTGAAGCTTTCTTT. It codes for CASSLGGQDTEAFF. The V call is TRBV5-1, the J call TRBJ1-1; 7 nucleotides match TRBD1. V lost 0 bases to trimming and J lost 3 bases; unmatched junction nucleotides: 2. Germline-derived CDR1 and CDR2 are SGHRS and YFSETQ. This CDR3 region has 14 residues. Drawing the rest from reference TRBV5-1 and TRBJ1-1, the complete variable domain is KAGVTQTPRYLIKTRGQQVTLSCSPISGHRSVSWYQQTPGQGLQFLFEYFSETQRNKGNFPGRFSGRQFSNSRSEMNVSTLELGDSALYLCASSLGGQDTEAFFGQGTRLTVV.

The V call is TRBV7-8, the J call TRBJ2-7, with TRBD1 matching over 7 bases. V dropped 1 base and J dropped 2; count of bases not matched to a gene: 2. The CDR3 spans 14 residues. Germline loops: CDR1 SGHVS, CDR2 FQNEAQ. The CDR3 loop reads CASSLDRGPYEQYF. In nucleotides, the CDR3 is TGTGCCAGCAGCTTAGACAGGGGTCCCTACGAGCAGTACTTC.

The CDR3 protein is CASSQDLRRGYTF. CDR3 coding DNA: TGTGCCAGCAGCCAAGATCTGAGGAGGGGCTACACCTTC. The rearrangement uses TRBV14 and TRBJ1-2; D is unresolved. V was trimmed by 0 bases and J by 8 bases, leaving 10 bases between them. Germline CDR1 SGHDN, CDR2 FVKESK. The CDR3 has 13 residues.

The rearrangement uses TRBV23-1 and TRBJ2-7, with 11 bases identical to TRBD1. TRBV23-1 is noted as an ORF with a role that remains uncertain. This CDR3 comprises 15 residues. J gave up 6 bases and V 3 bases, and 7 bases lay outside the gene matches. The CDR3 DNA reads TGCGCCAGCAGTCACTCCGGACAGGGGGCCTGCGAGCAGTACTTC. This gives the protein CASSHSGQGACEQYF.

This clone was found once. The CDR3 coding sequence is TGTGCCAGCAGCAGGGATCAGGGGGTGGATACGCAGTATTTT. Translation gives CASSRDQGVDTQYF. The J gene is TRBJ2-3, the V gene TRBV7-9, with 7 bases matching TRBD1. Germline CDR1 and CDR2: SEHNR and FQNEAQ (reference sequence). The trim removed 5 bases at V and 6 bases at J, leaving 8 bases unmatched. The CDR3 sequence is 14 residues long.

The chain couples TRBV11-2 to TRBJ1-1; D uncertain. Germline lookup yields CDR1 SGHAT and CDR2 FQNNGV. The CDR3 totals 14 residues. V shed 0 bases and J shed 1 base, with 6 bases lying between them. In DNA form, the CDR3 reads TGTGCCAGCAGCTTAGATCTCCGGAACACTGAAGCTTTCTTT. This translates into CASSLDLRNTEAFF.

This clone was observed a single time. The chain recombines TRBV6-5 with TRBJ1-1; D is undetermined. Germline V gene lookup returns CDR1 MNHEY and CDR2 SVGAGI. V was shortened by 6 bases and J by 4 bases, with 15 bases between the two germline ends. The CDR3 length is 14 residues. The CDR3 coding sequence is TGTGCCAGCAGCCCCTCTTCCCGGGGCACTGAAGCTTTCTTT. Its translation is CASSPSSRGTEAFF.

The V gene is TRBV15, the J gene TRBJ2-5; 7 bases are a match to TRBD1. The V segment lost 5 bases and the J segment 7 bases; nucleotides outside the gene matches: 7. This CDR3 comprises 13 residues. CDR1 is LNHNV and CDR2 is YYDKDF in the germline V gene (reference sequence). The CDR3 DNA reads as TGTGCCACCAGCGCTGACAGGGTAGGGACCCAGTACTTC. As protein: CATSADRVGTQYF.

The chain links TRBV7-9 to TRBJ2-1; D might be TRBD2 (5 bases). V was shortened by 5 bases and J by 7 bases, with 12 bases between the two germline ends. This CDR3 has 13 residues. Looked up from germline, CDR1 is SEHNR and CDR2 is FQNEAQ (reference sequence). CDR3 amino acids: CASSQGLTNEQFF. CDR3 bases: TGTGCCAGCAGCCAAGGACTTACGAATGAGCAGTTCTTC. Complete variable domain (other parts from reference TRBV7-9 and TRBJ2-1): DTGVSQNPRHKITKRGQNVTFRCDPISEHNRLYWYRQTLGQGPEFLTYFQNEAQLEKSRLLSDRFSAERPKGSFSTLEIQRTEQGDSAMYLCASSQGLTNEQFFGPGTRLTVL.

The V and J genes are TRBV5-1 and TRBJ1-2; TRBD1 matches 10 bases. V lost 7 bases to trimming and J lost 5 bases; unmatched junction nucleotides: 11. The germline V gene encodes CDR1 SGHRS and CDR2 YFSETQ. This CDR3 has 15 residues. The CDR3 region is CASQDLGQGVYGYTF. In DNA, the CDR3 is TGCGCCAGCCAAGACCTCGGACAGGGGGTATATGGCTACACCTTC.

The V and J genes are TRBV2 and TRBJ2-1; D is undetermined. Trimming left V 7 bases short and J 9 bases short, with 16 bases between. The CDR3 runs 13 residues. The germline gives CDR1 SNHLY, CDR2 FYNNEI. In DNA, the CDR3 is TGTGCCAGCAAAAGGCTATTTCCGGGTGAGCAGTTCTTC. This translates into CASKRLFPGEQFF.

The chain uses TRBV11-2 and TRBJ2-7; 8 bases are a match to TRBD1. From germline, CDR1 is SGHAT and CDR2 FQNNGV. The trim removed 4 bases at V and 2 bases at J, leaving 10 bases unmatched. The CDR3 loop spans 16 amino acids. The CDR3 here is CASSSFRDRKTYEQYF. The CDR3 DNA sequence: TGTGCCAGCAGCTCTTTCCGGGACAGGAAAACCTACGAGCAGTACTTC. Full variable domain (rest looked up from reference TRBV11-2 and TRBJ2-7): EAGVAQSPRYKIIEKRQSVAFWCNPISGHATLYWYQQILGQGPKLLIQFQNNGVVDDSQLPKDRFSAERLKGVDSTLKIQPAKLEDSAVYLCASSSFRDRKTYEQYFGPGTRLTVT.

V usage is TRBV2 and J usage is TRBJ2-7; TRBD2 matches 9 bases. J was trimmed by 1 base and V by 7 bases; bases with no gene match: 5. Germline CDR1 is SNHLY and CDR2 is FYNNEI. This CDR3 region has 14 residues. Written as DNA, the CDR3 is TGTGCCAGCACCCGCGGGGGGGCGTCCTACGAGCAGTACTTC. This codes for CASTRGGASYEQYF.

The genes are TRBV7-9 and TRBJ2-1, with 7 bases lining up with TRBD1. The CDR3 is 14 amino acids. The junction had 5 bases not matched to a gene; V was cut back by 5 bases and J by 4 bases. CDR1 and CDR2 (germline): SEHNR, FQNEAQ (reference sequence). The CDR3 here is CASSPLRGYNEQFF. The CDR3 nucleotides read TGTGCCAGCAGCCCCCTCAGGGGGTACAATGAGCAGTTCTTC.